This T cell receptor beta chain was sequenced during a study of blood T cell repertoires in COVID-19. Across the study: Material from acute and convalescent COVID-19 was sourced from the United States, Italy and Spain. The cDNA or gDNA used as material had been derived from T cells, B-cell-depleted T cells, or PBMCs.

Per the original data handling: Amplification from reference gene primers served as the basis for estimated nucleated cell counts. The table came from immunoSEQ multiplex PCR; TCRdb's copy has only in-frame clones and leaves some out. Clone size and V and J calls were adopted from that table, with D and trimming inferred from the DNA. The data contain under 250,000 clones, 86% of them seen just once; the ten biggest clones take up approximately 1.5%. This clone was detected only once. Germline V gene sequence: CDR1 SGHNT, CDR2 YYREEE (reference sequence). The CDR3 sequence is 17 residues long. Trimming took 0 bases from V and 1 from J; bases not matched to a gene: 7.

The sequencing input was peripheral blood. The TCR comes from a woman aged 60-75 years who had recovered from COVID-19. The rearrangement joins TRBV5-4 to TRBJ1-3; 7 nucleotides line up with TRBD1. For the CDR3, the DNA is TGTGCCAGCAGCTTGGGGGGACAGATGCTTTCTGGAAACACCATATATTTT. Encoded protein: CASSLGGQMLSGNTIYF.